Included here is one TCR beta chain sequence, with context. Sequencing used immunoSEQ multiplex PCR; TCRdb keeps in-frame clones, though not all of them. The sample consists of tens of thousands of clones, 90% of them appearing once. The data belong to a study of T cell responses to AZD1222 COVID-19 vaccine. The CDR3 has 15 residues. V dropped 3 bases and J dropped 2 bases, with 15 bases sitting between them. The germline gives CDR1 DFQATT, CDR2 SNEGSKA (reference sequence). This TCR was sampled from an adult who received the AZD1222 COVID-19 vaccine. V is TRBV20-1 and J is TRBJ2-3, with unresolved D. This material consisted of peripheral blood, taken 28 days after the second AZD1222 dose. DNA of the CDR3: TGCAGTGCTAGTCCCAACGACGGATACACAGATACGCAGTATTTT. Protein sequence: CSASPNDGYTDTQYF.